This T cell receptor (beta chain) was identified during a study of blood T cell repertoires in COVID-19 (dated by TCRdb to the early 2020s). Background on the whole study: The collaborator samples originated in the United States, Italy and Spain and spanned the acute and convalescent phases of COVID-19. Where available, HLA class I and class II types were taken from metadata supplied by the sample provider and were not determined by assay-based typing. The repertoires were released in a freely available public database meant as a resource for research on the immune response to SARS-CoV-2. Deeply sampled blood TCRbeta repertoires from subjects exposed to, actively infected with, or recovered from COVID-19 were included in the dataset. The samples were drawn from the first 160 participants of the ongoing ImmuneRACE study and from roughly 1,300 subjects provided by 6 global collaborators. Nearly every sample came with metadata listing a de-identified subject ID, COVID-19 status, age in years and sex. The material from the prospective study consisted of cDNA or gDNA derived from T cells, B-cell-depleted T cells, or PBMCs. General conclusions and limits of the study: The quantity of clinical and demographic metadata differed by source and by participant and was supplied without curation.

TCRbeta CDR3 regions were amplified from genomic DNA using the immunoSEQ Assay, a bias-controlled multiplex PCR. As for the authors' bioinformatics: Nucleated cell counts per sample were estimated from amplification of reference gene primers within the assay. To quantify the absolute abundance of each unique TCRbeta CDR3 rearrangement, sequence reads were collapsed and filtered. Productive Simpson clonality was computed per sample as the square root of Simpson's diversity index over productive rearrangements. TCRdb holds this immuneACCESS table with in-frame rearrangements only. Some clones are missing; in checked studies, unresolved V genes explain under half, and the rest has no known cause. V, J and clone size derive from that table, while D and trimming were established from the DNA sequence. This sample has some 43,000 clones in its table, and 84% of those were observed once. The leading ten clones occupy 14% of the sample.

CDR1 and CDR2 are read off the germline V gene as SNHLY and FYNNEI. Compared with germline, V lacks 4 bases and J lacks 6 bases; bases without a gene match: 5. The cysteine opens and the phenylalanine closes a CDR3 of 14 amino acids. The read is trimmed to its CDR3 DNA, 42 bases read in frame from base 1. Details on this clone: Its recognized antigen is unknown. There are no base qualities to consult, and no much larger clone falls within one base.

Each collaborating institution followed its own protocols to collect whole blood in K2EDTA tubes. For TCRbeta analysis, collaborators shipped samples as frozen whole blood, isolated PBMCs, or DNA extracted from either of those sample types. Sequencing was performed on peripheral blood. The sequence came from a man between 50 and 59 years old with active or convalescent COVID-19. This chain is built from TRBV2 and TRBJ2-1, with 8 bases in between that match TRBD1. The DNA sequence is TGTGCCAGCAGTGGGACAGGGTATTCCAATGAGCAGTTCTTC. Its amino acids are CASSGTGYSNEQFF.